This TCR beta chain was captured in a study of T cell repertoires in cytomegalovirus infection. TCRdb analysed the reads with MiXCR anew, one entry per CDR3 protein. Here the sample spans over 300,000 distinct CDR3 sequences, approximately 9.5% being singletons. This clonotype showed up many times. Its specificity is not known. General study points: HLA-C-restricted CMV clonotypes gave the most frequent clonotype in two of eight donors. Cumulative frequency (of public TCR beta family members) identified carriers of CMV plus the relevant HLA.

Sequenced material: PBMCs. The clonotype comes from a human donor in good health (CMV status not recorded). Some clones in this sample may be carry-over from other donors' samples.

In DNA form, the CDR3 reads TGTGCCAGCAGCCTGGGGGGACTAGCGGGGGGGCGAGACGAGCAGTACTTC. It translates to CASSLGGLAGGRDEQYF. The J gene is TRBJ2-7, the V gene TRBV7-2, with 16 bases identical to TRBD2. Germline V CDR1 and CDR2: SGHTA, FQGNSA. The CDR3 totals 17 residues. V lost 5 bases, J lost 5 bases, and 9 bases stayed unmatched. The complete variable domain, with remaining parts taken from reference TRBV7-2 and TRBJ2-7, reads GAGVSQSPSNKVTEKGKDVELRCDPISGHTALYWYRQSLGQGLEFLIYFQGNSAPDKSGLPSDRFSAERTGGSVSTLTIQRTQQEDSAVYLCASSLGGLAGGRDEQYFGPGTRLTVT.